This passage covers 25 T cell receptor beta chains from one sample sequenced in a study of cytotoxic CD8 clonotypes in ibrutinib-treated CLL (dated by TCRdb to the early 2020s). Library preparation used the immunoSEQ multiplex PCR assay. Drawn from immuneACCESS, this table holds only the in-frame rearrangements with V and J called that TCRdb kept. Clones are partly lost; checked studies trace under half to an unresolved V gene and leave the rest unexplained. The sample yields about 15,000 clones; around 64% were counted once. The ten biggest clones cover roughly 13% of the sample. The specimen comprised PBMCs, sampled before ibrutinib treatment. Receptors were obtained from a human donor with chronic lymphocytic leukemia.

This chain joins TRBV5-5 and TRBJ2-3, with TRBD2 identical over 7 bases. V was pared by 3 bases and J by 5 bases, with 15 bases of the junction left unmatched. This CDR3 spans 17 amino acids. The germline gives CDR1 SGHKS, CDR2 YYEKEE (reference sequence). The CDR3 region is CASSSAGRAGVVDTQYF. The CDR3 nucleotides are TGTGCCAGCAGCTCCGCCGGCCGGGCGGGGGTAGTAGATACGCAGTATTTT.

The chain links TRBV2 to TRBJ2-7; 11 nucleotides agree with TRBD1. Unmatched junction bases numbered 8, after V lost 7 bases and J lost 6 bases. Germline loops: CDR1 SNHLY, CDR2 FYNNEI. The CDR3 length is 14 residues. The CDR3 nucleotides read TGTGCCAGCACCCGGTTCGGGACAGGGGGCGAGCAGTACGTC. Its protein is CASTRFGTGGEQYV.

This clone was picked up one time. The chain employs TRBV6-5 and TRBJ2-4; D gene unclear. The ends were cut back, 4 bases at V and 0 bases at J, with 7 bases in the middle. CDR1 and CDR2 (germline): MNHEY, SVGAGI. The CDR3 is made up of 14 amino acids. CDR3 sequence reads: CASSFRLAKNIQYF. CDR3 coding DNA: TGTGCCAGCAGTTTTCGACTAGCCAAAAACATTCAGTACTTC.

This clone has just a few counts. This chain joins TRBV7-8 and TRBJ2-3; no firm D call. Per germline, CDR1 SGHVS and CDR2 FQNEAQ. The CDR3 covers 13 residues. V lost 8 bases, J lost 6 bases, and 15 bases lay in between. The CDR3 reads CASSTGLPDTQYF. In DNA form, the CDR3 reads TGTGCCAGCTCCACGGGCCTTCCGGATACGCAGTATTTT.

There are a few counts of this clone. Written as DNA, the CDR3 is TGTGCCAGCAGCCAGAGCCCGGGACAGGGATCACCCCTCCACTTT. Protein sequence: CASSQSPGQGSPLHF. The rearrangement uses TRBV9 and TRBJ1-6, with 9 bases identical to TRBD1. Trimming removed 4 bases from V and 10 bases from J; junction bases left unmatched: 9. CDR3 length: 15 amino acids. Germline V gives CDR1 SGDLS, CDR2 YYNGEE. Together with reference TRBV9 and TRBJ1-6, the CDR3 gives the full variable domain: DSGVTQTPKHLITATGQRVTLRCSPRSGDLSVYWYQQSLDQGLQFLIQYYNGEERAKGNILERFSAQQFPDLHSELNLSSLELGDSALYFCASSQSPGQGSPLHFGNGTRLTVT.

V usage is TRBV15 and J usage is TRBJ2-7, with 9 bases matching TRBD2. The germline CDR1 and CDR2 sequences are LNHNV and YYDKDF (reference sequence). The length of the CDR3 is 16 residues. Unmatched junction bases numbered 6, after V lost 1 base and J lost 2 bases. This CDR3 reads CATSRARGRVTYEQYF. The DNA of the CDR3 is TGTGCCACCAGCAGAGCTCGCGGGAGGGTAACCTACGAGCAGTACTTC.

This clone appeared a few times. The chain uses TRBV19 and TRBJ1-1; D is uncertain. Deletions cut 5 bases from V and 0 bases from J, with 16 bases between. Per the germline V gene, CDR1 is LNHDA and CDR2 is SQIVND (reference sequence). This CDR3 is built from 16 residues. CDR3 coding DNA: TGTGCCAGTAGTTCGCTGGCAACTCCAATGAACACTGAAGCTTTCTTT. Amino acids: CASSSLATPMNTEAFF.

The rearrangement uses TRBV7-2 and TRBJ2-1; TRBD2 agrees at 10 bases. The CDR3 is made up of 15 amino acids. Unmatched junction bases numbered 1, after V lost 1 base and J lost 4 bases. The germline V gene encodes CDR1 SGHTA and CDR2 FQGNSA. The CDR3 loop reads CASSLGAGGYNEQFF. CDR3 nucleotide sequence: TGTGCCAGCAGCTTAGGAGCGGGAGGGTACAATGAGCAGTTCTTC. The whole variable domain, remainder taken from reference TRBV7-2 and TRBJ2-1, is GAGVSQSPSNKVTEKGKDVELRCDPISGHTALYWYRQSLGQGLEFLIYFQGNSAPDKSGLPSDRFSAERTGGSVSTLTIQRTQQEDSAVYLCASSLGAGGYNEQFFGPGTRLTVL.

The chain combines TRBV5-4 with TRBJ1-3; no reliable D call. Trimming stripped 0 bases from V and 8 bases from J, with 12 bases between. This CDR3 is built from 14 residues. The germline gives CDR1 SGHNT, CDR2 YYREEE (reference sequence). CDR3 DNA: TGTGCCAGCAGCTTGGGGGCACAAGTGGACACCATATATTTT. It specifies CASSLGAQVDTIYF. Combining the CDR3 with reference TRBV5-4 and TRBJ1-3 gives the whole variable domain ETGVTQSPTHLIKTRGQQVTLRCSSQSGHNTVSWYQQALGQGPQFIFQYYREEENGRGNFPPRFSGLQFPNYSSELNVNALELDDSALYLCASSLGAQVDTIYFGEGSWLTVV.

This clone has a handful of counts. The rearrangement links TRBV7-8 to TRBJ1-5; a possible D gene is TRBD1 (5 bases). Per germline, CDR1 SGHVS and CDR2 FQNEAQ. CDR3 length: 18 residues. V lost 4 bases and J 0 bases, leaving 19 bases between the germline ends. CDR3 DNA sequence: TGTGCCAGCAGCTCCGCCAGGGATCCACTGTATAGCAATCAGCCCCAGCATTTT. Protein: CASSSARDPLYSNQPQHF.

The rearrangement uses TRBV6-4 and TRBJ2-3, with 12 bases fitting TRBD2. Germline CDR1 is MRHNA and CDR2 is SNTAGT. V trimming: 6 bases; J trimming: 5 bases; junction bases outside the gene matches: 3. The CDR3 loop spans 14 amino acids. The CDR3 loop reads CASSKTSGRDTQYF. DNA for the CDR3: TGTGCCAGCAGCAAGACTAGCGGGAGAGATACGCAGTATTTT.

For this clone: The sample holds other DNA sequences that translate to the same CDR3. The chain uses TRBV5-1 and TRBJ1-1; D gene uncertain. Per germline, CDR1 SGHRS and CDR2 YFSETQ. V was cut by 2 bases and J by 5 bases, with 4 bases left in between. The CDR3 length is 11 residues. In DNA, the CDR3 is TGCGCCAGCAGCTTAGGGACTGAAGCTTTCTTT. This encodes CASSLGTEAFF.

V and J are TRBV30 and TRBJ2-7; tentative D call: TRBD2 (6 bases). The V end lost 0 bases, the J end lost 4 bases, and 16 bases lay between the germline ends. CDR1 and CDR2 from the germline V gene are GTSNPN and SVGIG (reference sequence). This CDR3 has 15 amino acids. The CDR3: CAWSVRGTFLYEQYF. As DNA, the CDR3 is TGTGCCTGGAGTGTACGGGGGACTTTCCTTTACGAGCAGTACTTC.

This clone was counted only a few times. The chain carries TRBV10-3 and TRBJ2-1; 12 positions agree with TRBD2. V trimming: 0 bases; J trimming: 0 bases; junction bases outside the gene matches: 6. Germline values: CDR1 ENHRY, CDR2 SYGVKD. The CDR3 has 19 residues. In DNA form, the CDR3 reads TGTGCCATCAGTGAGTCCCTAGCGGGGGGGCGAAGCTCCTACAATGAGCAGTTCTTC. This sequence encodes CAISESLAGGRSSYNEQFF.

The gene calls are TRBV7-6 and TRBJ2-5, with 7 positions matching TRBD1. Germline CDR1 SGHVS, CDR2 FNYEAQ. The ends lost 3 bases at V and 2 bases at J; junction bases unmatched: 0. This CDR3 region has 13 residues. The CDR3 DNA follows: TGTGCCAGCAGCTTCAGGGGGCAAGAGACCCAGTACTTC. This encodes CASSFRGQETQYF. The full variable domain, in which reference TRBV7-6 and TRBJ2-5 provide the parts outside the CDR3, is GAGVSQSPRYKVTKRGQDVALRCDPISGHVSLYWYRQALGQGPEFLTYFNYEAQQDKSGLPNDRFSAERPEGSISTLTIQRTEQRDSAMYRCASSFRGQETQYFGPGTRLLVL.

The chain links TRBV9 to TRBJ1-2; tentative D call: TRBD1 (5 bases). Germline assignment: CDR1 SGDLS and CDR2 YYNGEE. The CDR3 extends over 14 amino acids. The germline V and J ends were trimmed by 1 base and 7 bases, with 14 bases remaining between them. CDR3 sequence: CASSVTGGGRGYTF. CDR3 bases: TGTGCCAGCAGCGTAACCGGGGGGGGACGTGGCTACACCTTC.

This clone has just one count. The chain uses TRBV6-6 and TRBJ2-3; D is tentatively TRBD1 or TRBD2 (5 bases each). V lost 5 bases and J lost 0, with 12 bases in between. The CDR3 is 15 amino acids. Germline V gives CDR1 MNHNY, CDR2 SVGAGI (reference sequence). The CDR3 nucleotides read TGTGCCAGCAGTCTGGGGCGGACTAGCACAGATACGCAGTATTTT. This codes for CASSLGRTSTDTQYF.

The chain uses TRBV29-1 and TRBJ2-1; TRBD2 matches 8 bases. The CDR3 spans 11 residues. The junction had 2 bases not matched to a gene; V was cut back by 6 bases and J by 7 bases. Per the germline V gene, CDR1 is SQVTM and CDR2 is ANQGSEA. The CDR3 loop is CSVRLANEQFF. As DNA, the CDR3 is TGCAGCGTGAGACTAGCGAATGAGCAGTTCTTC.

Within the sample, this clone is medium-sized. The same CDR3 arises from other DNA sequences in this sample as well. The V gene is TRBV27, the J gene TRBJ2-5, with a weak D call TRBD2 (6 bases). With 6 bases removed from V and 2 bases from J, the gap between germline ends came to 13 bases. The CDR3 runs to 14 residues. Germline assignment: CDR1 MNHEY and CDR2 SMNVEV (reference sequence). CDR3 amino acids: CASSPTSRQETQYF. The CDR3, as DNA: TGTGCCAGCAGCCCGACTAGTCGTCAAGAGACCCAGTACTTC.

The chain employs TRBV18 and TRBJ1-6; D perhaps matches TRBD1 (5 bases). Trimming took 3 bases from V and 8 from J, leaving 17 bases between them. The CDR3 totals 16 residues. CDR1 is KGHSH, CDR2 LQKENI, per germline. Here the CDR3 DNA reads TGTGCCAGCTCACCGACTTGGGGGAAAATGGATTCACCCCTCCACTTT. Protein product: CASSPTWGKMDSPLHF.

The CDR3 loop is CSVGSVYGNTIYF. In DNA form, the CDR3 reads TGCAGCGTTGGGTCTGTGTATGGAAACACCATATATTTT. The chain joins TRBV29-1 to TRBJ1-3; D not resolved. The CDR3 runs 13 residues. CDR1 is SQVTM, CDR2 ANQGSEA, per germline. V lost 4 bases, J lost 3 bases, and 10 bases lay in between.

The V and J genes are TRBV6-5 and TRBJ2-7; 7 bases are a match to TRBD2. After removal of 4 bases from V and 7 bases from J, the junction contained 7 bases not matched to a gene. The CDR3 extends over 13 amino acids. Germline V CDR1 and CDR2: MNHEY, SVGAGI. Here the CDR3 reads CASSSGGLGEQYV. In DNA, the CDR3 is TGTGCCAGCAGTTCGGGGGGATTAGGGGAGCAGTACGTC.

The rearrangement links TRBV29-1 to TRBJ1-2, with a tentative D call TRBD1 (6 bases). V lost 3 bases to trimming and J lost 0 bases, with 17 bases between them. Germline CDR1 is SQVTM and CDR2 is ANQGSEA. The CDR3 runs 16 residues. The CDR3 loop is CSVEGTSRGSNYGYTF. CDR3 nucleotides: TGCAGCGTTGAGGGGACTTCCAGGGGTTCTAACTATGGCTACACCTTC.

The chain is built from TRBV5-4 and TRBJ1-1, with 7 bases that match TRBD1. V dropped 1 base and J dropped 3; count of bases not matched to a gene: 3. Germline assignment: CDR1 SGHNT and CDR2 YYREEE (reference sequence). CDR3 length: 14 amino acids. CDR3 sequence: CASSLRRGDTEAFF. The DNA of the CDR3 is TGTGCCAGCAGCTTGCGCAGGGGGGACACTGAAGCTTTCTTT.

The rearrangement links TRBV4-1 to TRBJ2-1; D ambiguous. The CDR3 consists of 13 residues. CDR1 MGHRA and CDR2 YSYEKL come from the germline V gene. The V end was cut by 3 bases, the J end by 8 bases, with 11 bases between. The CDR3 is CASSHPTFHEQFF. CDR3 DNA: TGCGCCAGCAGCCATCCCACCTTCCATGAGCAGTTCTTC.